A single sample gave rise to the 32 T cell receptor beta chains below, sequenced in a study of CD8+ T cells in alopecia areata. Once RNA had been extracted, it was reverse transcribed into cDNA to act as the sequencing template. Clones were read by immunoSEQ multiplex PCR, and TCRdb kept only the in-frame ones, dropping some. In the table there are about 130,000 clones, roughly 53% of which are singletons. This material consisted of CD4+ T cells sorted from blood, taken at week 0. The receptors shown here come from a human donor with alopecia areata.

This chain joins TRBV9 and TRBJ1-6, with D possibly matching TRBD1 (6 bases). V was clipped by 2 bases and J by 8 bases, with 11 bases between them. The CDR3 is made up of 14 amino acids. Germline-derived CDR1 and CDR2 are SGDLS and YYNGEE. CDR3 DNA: TGTGCCAGCAGCGTCGGACAGTTTGATTCACCCCTCCACTTT. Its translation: CASSVGQFDSPLHF.

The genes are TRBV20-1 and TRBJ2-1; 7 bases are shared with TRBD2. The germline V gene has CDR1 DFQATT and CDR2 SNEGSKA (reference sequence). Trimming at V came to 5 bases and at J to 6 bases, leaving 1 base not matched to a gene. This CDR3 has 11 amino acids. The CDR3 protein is CSAGRGNEQFF. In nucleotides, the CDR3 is TGCAGTGCTGGGAGGGGCAATGAGCAGTTCTTC.

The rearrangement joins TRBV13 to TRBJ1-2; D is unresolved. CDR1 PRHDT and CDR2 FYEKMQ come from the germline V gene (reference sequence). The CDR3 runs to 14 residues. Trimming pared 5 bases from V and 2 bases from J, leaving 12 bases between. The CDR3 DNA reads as TGTGCCAGCAGCCTAGCCAATGTGAACTATGGCTACACCTTC. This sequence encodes CASSLANVNYGYTF.

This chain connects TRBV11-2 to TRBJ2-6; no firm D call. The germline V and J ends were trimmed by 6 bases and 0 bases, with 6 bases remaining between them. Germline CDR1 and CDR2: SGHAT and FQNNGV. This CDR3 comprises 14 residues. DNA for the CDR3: TGTGCCAGCAGTAGCCGCTCTGGGGCCAACGTCCTGACTTTC. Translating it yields CASSSRSGANVLTF.

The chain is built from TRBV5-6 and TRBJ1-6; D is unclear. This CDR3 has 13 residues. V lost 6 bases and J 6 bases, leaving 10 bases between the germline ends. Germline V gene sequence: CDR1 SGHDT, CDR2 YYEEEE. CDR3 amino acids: CASTPQANSPLHF. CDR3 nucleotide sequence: TGTGCCAGCACCCCTCAGGCTAATTCACCCCTCCACTTT.

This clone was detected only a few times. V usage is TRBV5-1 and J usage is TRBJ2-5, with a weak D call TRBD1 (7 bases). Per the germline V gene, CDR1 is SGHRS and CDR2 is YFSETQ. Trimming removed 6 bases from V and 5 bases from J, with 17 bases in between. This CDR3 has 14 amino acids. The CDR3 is CASNPRRGQETQYF. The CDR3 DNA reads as TGCGCCAGCAACCCGAGGAGGGGGCAGGAGACCCAGTACTTC. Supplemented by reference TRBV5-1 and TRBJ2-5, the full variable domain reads KAGVTQTPRYLIKTRGQQVTLSCSPISGHRSVSWYQQTPGQGLQFLFEYFSETQRNKGNFPGRFSGRQFSNSRSEMNVSTLELGDSALYLCASNPRRGQETQYFGPGTRLLVL.

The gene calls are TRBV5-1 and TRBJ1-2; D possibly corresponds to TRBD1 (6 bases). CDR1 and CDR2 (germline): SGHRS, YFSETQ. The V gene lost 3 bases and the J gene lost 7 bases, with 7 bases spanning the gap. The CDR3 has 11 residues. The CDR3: CASSSRGGYTF. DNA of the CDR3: TGCGCCAGCAGCTCCAGGGGTGGCTACACCTTC.

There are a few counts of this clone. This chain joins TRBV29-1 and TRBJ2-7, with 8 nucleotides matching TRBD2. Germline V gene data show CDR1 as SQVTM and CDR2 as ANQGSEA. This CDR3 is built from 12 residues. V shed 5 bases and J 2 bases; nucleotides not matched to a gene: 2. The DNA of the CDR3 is TGCAGCGTTACTAGCGGAACCTACGAGCAGTACTTC. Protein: CSVTSGTYEQYF.

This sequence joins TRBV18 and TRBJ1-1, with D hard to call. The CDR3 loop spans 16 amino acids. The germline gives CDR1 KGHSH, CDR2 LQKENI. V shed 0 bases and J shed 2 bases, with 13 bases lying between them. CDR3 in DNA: TGTGCCAGCTCACCACCTAACGTCCGCGCTAACACTGAAGCTTTCTTT. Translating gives CASSPPNVRANTEAFF.

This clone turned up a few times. The CDR3 sequence is CASGGHPYNEQFF. The CDR3 DNA follows: TGTGCCAGCGGGGGACACCCTTACAATGAGCAGTTCTTC. The chain couples TRBV6-1 to TRBJ2-1, with D perhaps matching TRBD1 (6 bases). This CDR3 has 13 residues. The germline V gene has CDR1 MNHNS and CDR2 SASEGT. The V end lost 8 bases, the J end lost 4 bases, and 12 bases lay between the germline ends.

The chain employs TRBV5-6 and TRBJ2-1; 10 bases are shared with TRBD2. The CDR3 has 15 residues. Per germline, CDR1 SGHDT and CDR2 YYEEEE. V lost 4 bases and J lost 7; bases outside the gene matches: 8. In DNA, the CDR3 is TGTGCCAGCAGCCAGCGGGGGGGCCTTTGGAATGAGCAGTTCTTC. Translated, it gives CASSQRGGLWNEQFF.

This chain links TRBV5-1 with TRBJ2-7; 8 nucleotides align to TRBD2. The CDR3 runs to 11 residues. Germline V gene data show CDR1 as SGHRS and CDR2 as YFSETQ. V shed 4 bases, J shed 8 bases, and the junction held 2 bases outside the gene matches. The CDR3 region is CASSSGGQQYF. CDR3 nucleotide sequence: TGCGCCAGCAGCAGCGGGGGCCAGCAGTACTTC.

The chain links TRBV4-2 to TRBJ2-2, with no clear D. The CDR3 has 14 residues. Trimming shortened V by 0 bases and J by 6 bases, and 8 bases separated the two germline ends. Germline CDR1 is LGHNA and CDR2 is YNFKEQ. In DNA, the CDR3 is TGTGCCAGCAGCCAAGATCCCATACCCGGGGAGCTGTTTTTT. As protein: CASSQDPIPGELFF.

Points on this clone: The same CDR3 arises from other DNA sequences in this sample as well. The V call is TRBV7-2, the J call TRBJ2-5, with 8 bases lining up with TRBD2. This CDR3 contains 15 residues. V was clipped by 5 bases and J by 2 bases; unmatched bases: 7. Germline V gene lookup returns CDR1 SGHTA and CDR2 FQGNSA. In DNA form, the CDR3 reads TGTGCCAGCAGCCGCAGCGGGGGCCCACAAGAGACCCAGTACTTC. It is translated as CASSRSGGPQETQYF. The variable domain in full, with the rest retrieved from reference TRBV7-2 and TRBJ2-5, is GAGVSQSPSNKVTEKGKDVELRCDPISGHTALYWYRQSLGQGLEFLIYFQGNSAPDKSGLPSDRFSAERTGGSVSTLTIQRTQQEDSAVYLCASSRSGGPQETQYFGPGTRLLVL.

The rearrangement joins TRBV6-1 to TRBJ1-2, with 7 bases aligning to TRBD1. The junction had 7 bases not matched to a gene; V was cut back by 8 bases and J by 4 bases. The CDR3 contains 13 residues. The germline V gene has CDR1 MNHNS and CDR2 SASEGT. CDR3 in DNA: TGTGCCAGCGGTCGACAGGGCGGCTATGGCTACACCTTC. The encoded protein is CASGRQGGYGYTF.

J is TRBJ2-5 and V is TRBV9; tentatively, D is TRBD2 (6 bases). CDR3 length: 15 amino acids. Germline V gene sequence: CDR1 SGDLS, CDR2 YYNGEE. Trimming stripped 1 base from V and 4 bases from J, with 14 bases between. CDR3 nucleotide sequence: TGTGCCAGCAGCGTAACCGCGGGGATCGGAGAGACCCAGTACTTC. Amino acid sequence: CASSVTAGIGETQYF.

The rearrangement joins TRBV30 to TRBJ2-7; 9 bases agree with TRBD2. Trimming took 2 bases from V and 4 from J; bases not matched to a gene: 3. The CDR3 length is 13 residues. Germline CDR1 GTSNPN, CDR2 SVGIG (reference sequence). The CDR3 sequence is CAWSRSGGYEQYF. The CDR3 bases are TGTGCCTGGAGTAGGAGCGGGGGGTACGAGCAGTACTTC.

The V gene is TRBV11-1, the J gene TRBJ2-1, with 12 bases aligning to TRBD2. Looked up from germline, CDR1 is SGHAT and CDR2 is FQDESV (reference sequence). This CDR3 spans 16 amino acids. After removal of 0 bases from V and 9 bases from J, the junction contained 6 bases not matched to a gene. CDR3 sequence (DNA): TGTGCCAGCAGCTTAGCCCTAGCGGGGGGGCAAGGTGAGCAGTTCTTC. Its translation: CASSLALAGGQGEQFF.

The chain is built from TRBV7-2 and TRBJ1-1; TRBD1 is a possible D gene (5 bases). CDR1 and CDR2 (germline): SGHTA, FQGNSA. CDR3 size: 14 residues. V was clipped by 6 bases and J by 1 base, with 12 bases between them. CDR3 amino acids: CASSPYGANTEAFF. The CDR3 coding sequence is TGTGCCAGCAGTCCTTACGGGGCGAACACTGAAGCTTTCTTT.

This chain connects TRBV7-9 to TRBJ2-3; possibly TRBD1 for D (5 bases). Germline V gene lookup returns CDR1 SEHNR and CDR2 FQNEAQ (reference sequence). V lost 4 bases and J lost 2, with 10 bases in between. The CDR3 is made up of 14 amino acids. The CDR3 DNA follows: TGTGCCAGCAGCTCCAGGGCGTTCACAGATACGCAGTATTTT. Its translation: CASSSRAFTDTQYF.

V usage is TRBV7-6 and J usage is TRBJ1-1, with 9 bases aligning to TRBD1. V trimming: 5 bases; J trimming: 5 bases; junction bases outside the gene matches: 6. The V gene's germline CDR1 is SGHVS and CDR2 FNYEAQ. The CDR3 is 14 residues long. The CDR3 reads CASSPGQGWTEAFF. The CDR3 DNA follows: TGTGCCAGCAGCCCCGGACAGGGGTGGACTGAAGCTTTCTTT.

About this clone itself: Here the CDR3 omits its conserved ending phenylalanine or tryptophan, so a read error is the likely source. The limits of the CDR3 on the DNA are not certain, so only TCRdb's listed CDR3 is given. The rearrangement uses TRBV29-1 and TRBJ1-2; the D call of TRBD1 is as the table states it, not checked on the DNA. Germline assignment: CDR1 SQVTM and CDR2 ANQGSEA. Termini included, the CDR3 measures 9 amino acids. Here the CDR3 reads CSAEEGKGI.

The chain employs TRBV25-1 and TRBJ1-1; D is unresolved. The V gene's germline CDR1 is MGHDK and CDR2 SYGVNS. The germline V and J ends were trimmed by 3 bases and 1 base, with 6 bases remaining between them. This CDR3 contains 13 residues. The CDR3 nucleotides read TGTGCCAGCAGTGACAGTGGGAACACTGAAGCTTTCTTT. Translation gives CASSDSGNTEAFF.

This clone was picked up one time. This CDR3 is CASGRDSYSYNEQFF. As DNA, the CDR3 is TGTGCCAGCGGTCGGGACAGCTACTCCTACAATGAGCAGTTCTTC. The chain joins TRBV6-5 to TRBJ2-1, with 7 bases aligning to TRBD1. CDR3 size: 15 residues. CDR1 is MNHEY and CDR2 is SVGAGI in the germline V gene. Trimming removed 8 bases from V and 0 bases from J; junction bases left unmatched: 7.

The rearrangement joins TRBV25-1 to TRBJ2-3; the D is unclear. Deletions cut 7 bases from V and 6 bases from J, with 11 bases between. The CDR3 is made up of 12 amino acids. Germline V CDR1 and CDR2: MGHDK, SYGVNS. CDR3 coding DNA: TGTGCCAGCAAACTAAGCGCGGATACGCAGTATTTT. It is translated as CASKLSADTQYF.

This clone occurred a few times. The DNA of the CDR3 is TGTGCCAGCACCGCCCGGGACTTTCATTCACCCCTCCACTTT. Protein sequence: CASTARDFHSPLHF. This sequence joins TRBV5-4 and TRBJ1-6, with D tentatively TRBD1 (5 bases). V was pared by 6 bases and J by 8 bases, with 15 bases between. This CDR3 is 14 amino acids long. The germline CDR1 and CDR2 sequences are SGHNT and YYREEE (reference sequence). The whole variable domain, filled in from reference TRBV5-4 and TRBJ1-6, reads ETGVTQSPTHLIKTRGQQVTLRCSSQSGHNTVSWYQQALGQGPQFIFQYYREEENGRGNFPPRFSGLQFPNYSSELNVNALELDDSALYLCASTARDFHSPLHFGNGTRLTVT.

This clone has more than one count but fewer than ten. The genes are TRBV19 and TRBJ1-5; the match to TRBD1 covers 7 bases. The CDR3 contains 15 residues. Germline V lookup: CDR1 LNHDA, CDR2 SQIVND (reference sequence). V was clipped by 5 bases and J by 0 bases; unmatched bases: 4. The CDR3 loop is CASSQGQTSNQPQHF. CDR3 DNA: TGTGCCAGTAGTCAGGGACAGACTAGCAATCAGCCCCAGCATTTT.

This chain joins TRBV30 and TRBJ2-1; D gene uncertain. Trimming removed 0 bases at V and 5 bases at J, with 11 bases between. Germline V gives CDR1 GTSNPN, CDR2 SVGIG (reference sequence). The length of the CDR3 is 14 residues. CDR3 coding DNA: TGTGCCTGGAGTGTAGGCCGGTTAAACAATGAGCAGTTCTTC. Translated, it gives CAWSVGRLNNEQFF.

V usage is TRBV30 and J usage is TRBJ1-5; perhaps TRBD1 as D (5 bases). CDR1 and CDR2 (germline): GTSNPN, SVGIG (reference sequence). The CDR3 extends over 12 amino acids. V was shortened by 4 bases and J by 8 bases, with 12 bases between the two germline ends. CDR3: CAWNARGKPQHF. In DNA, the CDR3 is TGTGCCTGGAACGCCCGGGGGAAGCCCCAGCATTTT. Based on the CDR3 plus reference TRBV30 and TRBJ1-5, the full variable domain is SQTIHQWPATLVQPVGSPLSLECTVEGTSNPNLYWYRQAAGRGLQLLFYSVGIGQISSEVPQNLSASRPQDRQFILSSKKLLLSDSGFYLCAWNARGKPQHFGDGTRLSIL.

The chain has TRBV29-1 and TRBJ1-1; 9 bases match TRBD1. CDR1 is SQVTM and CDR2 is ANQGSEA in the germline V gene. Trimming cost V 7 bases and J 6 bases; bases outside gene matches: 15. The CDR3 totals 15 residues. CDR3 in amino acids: CSADGQGTKLAEAFF. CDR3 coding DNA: TGCAGCGCCGACGGACAGGGGACAAAGTTAGCTGAAGCTTTCTTT.

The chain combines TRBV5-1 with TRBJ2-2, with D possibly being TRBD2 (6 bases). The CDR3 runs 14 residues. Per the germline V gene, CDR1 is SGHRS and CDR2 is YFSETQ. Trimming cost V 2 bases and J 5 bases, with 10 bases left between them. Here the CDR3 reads CASSFPGGTGELFF. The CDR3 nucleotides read TGCGCCAGCAGCTTTCCAGGAGGGACCGGGGAGCTGTTTTTT.

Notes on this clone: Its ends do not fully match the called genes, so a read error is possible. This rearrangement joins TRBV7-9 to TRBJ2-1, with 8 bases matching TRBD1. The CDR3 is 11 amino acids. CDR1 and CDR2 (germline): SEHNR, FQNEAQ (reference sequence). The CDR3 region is CASSRQGAWVF. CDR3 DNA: TGTGCCAGCAGCCGTCAGGGGGCTTGGGTCTTC.